A selection of T cell receptor beta chains follows, all from one sample in a study of OX40 agonist ivuxolimab in advanced cancers. Here immunoSEQ multiplex PCR was the method, and the copy in TCRdb shows in-frame clones only, minus some. The data show fewer than 80,000 clones, over 80% seen once. Here the sequenced sample was CD4+ or CD8+ T cells sorted from blood, taken in a trial of the OX40 agonist ivuxolimab. The receptors were gathered from an adult with an advanced solid tumor such as melanoma, head and neck, liver or kidney cancer. CDR3s include the opening cysteine and the closing phenylalanine or tryptophan. The order of the fields is clone size, V gene, J gene, D gene, CDR3 protein, CDR3 DNA. The D gene is left open where the match is weak. For some rows the clone size is stated as once, few or many, or as a class when expanded; others skip it.

size: .
V: TRBV14
J: TRBJ1-1
D: .
CDR3: CASSQDLREAFF
DNA: TGTGCCAGCAGTCAAGATCTTCGCGAAGCTTTCTTT

size: .
V: TRBV2
J: TRBJ1-5
D: .
CDR3: CASRPRGDQPQHF
DNA: TGTGCCAGCAGGCCTAGAGGGGATCAGCCCCAGCATTTT

size: .
V: TRBV14
J: TRBJ1-1
D: TRBD1
CDR3: CASSQDPRTGDTEAFF
DNA: TGTGCCAGCAGCCAAGATCCGCGGACAGGGGACACTGAAGCTTTCTTT

size: few
V: TRBV7-6
J: TRBJ2-7
D: .
CDR3: CASSLDTPLEQYF
DNA: TGTGCCAGCAGCTTAGACACTCCCCTGGAGCAGTACTTC

size: .
V: TRBV7-9
J: TRBJ2-1
D: .
CDR3: CASSPGRDEQFF
DNA: TGTGCCAGCAGCCCTGGGCGGGATGAGCAGTTCTTC

size: .
V: TRBV9
J: TRBJ2-1
D: TRBD1
CDR3: CASSGRTGESYNEQFF
DNA: TGTGCCAGCAGCGGCCGCACAGGGGAATCATACAATGAGCAGTTCTTC

size: .
V: TRBV6-1
J: TRBJ1-5
D: TRBD1
CDR3: CASSEEDRGSQPQHF
DNA: TGTGCCAGCAGTGAAGAAGACAGGGGTTCTCAGCCCCAGCATTTT

size: .
V: TRBV6-5
J: TRBJ2-1
D: .
CDR3: CASRIASSSNEQFF
DNA: TGTGCCAGCAGAATCGCATCCTCCAGCAATGAGCAGTTCTTC

size: .
V: TRBV6-1
J: TRBJ2-3
D: TRBD2
CDR3: CASSVLAGPTDTQYF
DNA: TGTGCCAGCAGTGTCCTAGCGGGGCCCACAGATACGCAGTATTTT

size: .
V: TRBV7-8
J: TRBJ1-1
D: .
CDR3: CASSIIRTVNSEAFF
DNA: TGTGCCAGCAGCATCATACGGACGGTGAACAGTGAAGCTTTCTTT

size: .
V: TRBV27
J: TRBJ2-2
D: .
CDR3: CASSLTTNGPAGTGELFF
DNA: TGTGCCAGCAGTTTAACCACAAACGGGCCCGCGGGCACCGGGGAGCTGTTTTTT